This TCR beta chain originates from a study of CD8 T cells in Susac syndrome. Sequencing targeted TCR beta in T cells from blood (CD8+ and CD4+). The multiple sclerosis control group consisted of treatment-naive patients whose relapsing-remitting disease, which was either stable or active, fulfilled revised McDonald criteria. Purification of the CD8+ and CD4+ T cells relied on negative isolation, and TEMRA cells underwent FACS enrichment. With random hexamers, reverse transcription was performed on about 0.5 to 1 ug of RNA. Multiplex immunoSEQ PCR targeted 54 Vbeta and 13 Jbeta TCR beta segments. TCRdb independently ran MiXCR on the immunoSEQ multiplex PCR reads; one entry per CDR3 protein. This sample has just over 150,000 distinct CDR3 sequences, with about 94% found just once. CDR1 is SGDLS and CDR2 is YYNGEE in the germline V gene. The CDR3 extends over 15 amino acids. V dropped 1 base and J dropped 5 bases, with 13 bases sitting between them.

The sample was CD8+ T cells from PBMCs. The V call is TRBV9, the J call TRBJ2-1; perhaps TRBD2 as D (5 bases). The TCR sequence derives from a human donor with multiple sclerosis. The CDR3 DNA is TGTGCCAGCAGCGTACTAGCTAAGTATAACAATGAGCAGTTCTTC. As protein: CASSVLAKYNNEQFF.